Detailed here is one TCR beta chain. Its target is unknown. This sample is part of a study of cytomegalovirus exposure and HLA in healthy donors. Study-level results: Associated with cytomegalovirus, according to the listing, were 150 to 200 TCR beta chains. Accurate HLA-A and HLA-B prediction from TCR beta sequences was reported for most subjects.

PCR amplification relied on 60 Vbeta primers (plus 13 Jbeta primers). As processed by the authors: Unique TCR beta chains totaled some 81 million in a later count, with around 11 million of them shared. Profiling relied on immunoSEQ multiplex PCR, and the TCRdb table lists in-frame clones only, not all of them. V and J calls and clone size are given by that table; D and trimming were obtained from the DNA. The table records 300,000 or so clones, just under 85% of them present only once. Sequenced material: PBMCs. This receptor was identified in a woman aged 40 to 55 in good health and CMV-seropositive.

This CDR3 reads CASSSPGQKSEKLFF. The CDR3 DNA follows: TGTGCCAGCAGTTCTCCGGGACAGAAAAGTGAAAAACTGTTTTTT. The V and J genes are TRBV6-1 and TRBJ1-4; 7 bases are shared with TRBD1. Germline assignment: CDR1 MNHNS and CDR2 SASEGT. CDR3 length equals 15 residues. Trimming at V came to 5 bases and at J to 7 bases, leaving 10 bases not matched to a gene.